Presented here are 17 T cell receptor beta chains from one specimen sequenced in a study of T-cell reconstitution after alpha-beta-depleted transplantation in children. TCRbeta library construction was performed incorporating unique molecular identifiers. TCRdb called the PCR reads again in MiXCR, with one record for every CDR3 protein. The sample gives some 550,000 distinct CDR3 sequences, more than 20% of which show up once; roughly 15% is in the top ten. The sample here was PBMCs, mostly from graft donor cells, taken 360 days after TCRalphabeta/CD19-depleted stem cell transplant. The receptors shown here come from a boy under two years old who had a stem cell transplant for acute myeloid leukemia, so the T cells may come from the graft donor.

This clonotype was observed a few times. The V call is TRBV18, the J call TRBJ1-1; 7 nucleotides match TRBD1. Germline trimming cut 2 bases from V and 8 bases from J; bases unmatched to any gene: 2. Germline assignment: CDR1 KGHSH and CDR2 LQKENI. CDR3 length equals 12 residues. The CDR3 DNA reads TGTGCCAGCTCACCAGACAGGGAAGAAGCTTTCTTT. Protein product: CASSPDREEAFF. The whole variable domain, remainder taken from reference TRBV18 and TRBJ1-1, is NAGVMQNPRHLVRRRGQEARLRCSPMKGHSHVYWYRQLPEEGLKFMVYLQKENIIDESGMPKERFSAEFPKEGPSILRIQQVVRGDSAAYFCASSPDREEAFFGQGTRLTVV.

This clonotype was counted between two and nine times. V and J are TRBV21-1 and TRBJ1-5; the D segment call TRBD1 is taken from the table without a DNA check. TRBV21-1 is given as a pseudogene. The CDR3 is 19 amino acids. CDR3 in DNA: TGTGCCAGCAGCAAAGATGGGCGACAGGTTGGCTCCATCAATCAGCCCCAGCATTTT. It yields the protein CASSKDGRQVGSINQPQHF.

This clonotype was found many times. The chain links TRBV12-3 or TRBV12-4 to TRBJ2-1; D is unclear. The CDR3 loop spans 15 amino acids. Trimming left V 4 bases short and J 2 bases short, with 12 bases between. In DNA, the CDR3 is TGTGCCAGCAGTTGGGTTCCCTCTACCTACAATGAGCAGTTCTTC. It encodes CASSWVPSTYNEQFF.

The sample holds many counts of this clonotype. The genes are TRBV12-3 or TRBV12-4 and TRBJ1-1; D unresolved. Between the trimmed V and J ends, which lost 6 bases and 2 bases, there was a span of 13 bases. The CDR3 contains 14 residues. DNA of the CDR3: TGTGCCAGCAGCCAACGTGGGAGTAACACTGAAGCTTTCTTT. This gives the protein CASSQRGSNTEAFF.

The rearrangement joins TRBV6-5 to TRBJ2-1; D is unresolved. V gave up 1 base and J gave up 0 bases, with 7 bases separating them. Germline V CDR1 and CDR2: MNHEY, SVGAGI. CDR3 size: 15 residues. The CDR3 nucleotides read TGTGCCAGCAGTTACTTACGGAGCTCCTACAATGAGCAGTTCTTC. Translation gives CASSYLRSSYNEQFF.

This sequence joins TRBV5-1 and TRBJ2-1, with a weak D call TRBD2 (6 bases). Trimming removed 4 bases from V and 2 bases from J, with 16 bases in between. This CDR3 has 16 residues. Germline assignment: CDR1 SGHRS and CDR2 YFSETQ. CDR3 nucleotides: TGCGCCAGCAGCGTTGAAGCGGGCCCGCCCTACAATGAGCAGTTCTTC. Translated: CASSVEAGPPYNEQFF.

J is TRBJ2-5 and V is TRBV12-3 or TRBV12-4; D not certain. With 5 bases removed from V and 4 bases from J, the gap between germline ends came to 11 bases. The CDR3 is made up of 13 amino acids. In DNA form, the CDR3 reads TGTGCCAGCAGTCTCGACTGGCCAGAGACCCAGTACTTC. It translates to CASSLDWPETQYF.

At least ten counts were recorded for this clonotype. The J gene is TRBJ1-5, the V gene TRBV12-3 or TRBV12-4, with TRBD1 identical over 8 bases. V shed 3 bases and J 0 bases; nucleotides not matched to a gene: 7. This CDR3 is 17 amino acids long. The CDR3 DNA follows: TGTGCCAGCAGTTTGGGGACAGGCCCTTATAGCAATCAGCCCCAGCATTTT. Protein product: CASSLGTGPYSNQPQHF.

The J gene is TRBJ2-2, the V gene TRBV4-1; possible D gene TRBD1, 6 bases. Trimming took off 6 bases at V and 7 bases at J, with 18 bases between the two ends. CDR3 length equals 15 residues. The germline CDR1 and CDR2 sequences are MGHRA and YSYEKL. The CDR3 here is CASRKGRGSFGELFF. The CDR3 DNA reads TGCGCCAGCAGGAAAGGCAGGGGAAGTTTCGGGGAGCTGTTTTTT.

This clonotype was counted at least ten times. The J gene is TRBJ2-1, the V gene TRBV20-1; D may be TRBD2 (5 bases). Germline assignment: CDR1 DFQATT and CDR2 SNEGSKA (reference sequence). The CDR3 runs 14 residues. With 5 bases removed from V and 2 bases from J, the gap between germline ends came to 13 bases. CDR3 nucleotide sequence: TGCAGTGCTCGGACTTTGGCAACCTACAATGAGCAGTTCTTC. Translating gives CSARTLATYNEQFF.

V gene TRBV21-1 combines with J gene TRBJ2-7; TRBD1 is taken as the D call from the table, unchecked against the DNA. TRBV21-1 is an annotated pseudogene. The CDR3 covers 15 residues. Here the CDR3 DNA reads TGTGCCAGCAGTCGGCTGGGACAGGGAGCCCACGAGCAGTACGTC. Protein: CASSRLGQGAHEQYV.

This clonotype was found a few times. The chain carries TRBV20-1 and TRBJ2-1; TRBD2 agrees at 9 bases. V lost 0 bases, J lost 4 bases, and 7 bases stayed unmatched. The CDR3 loop spans 16 amino acids. From germline, CDR1 is DFQATT and CDR2 SNEGSKA (reference sequence). The chain's CDR3 is CSARDQGTSSYNEQFF. In DNA form, the CDR3 reads TGCAGTGCTAGAGATCAGGGGACTAGCTCTTACAATGAGCAGTTCTTC.

This clonotype was detected ten times or more. The genes are TRBV29-1 and TRBJ2-7; D is undetermined. CDR1 and CDR2 (germline): SQVTM, ANQGSEA. This CDR3 is 10 amino acids long. V dropped 5 bases and J dropped 9 bases, with 11 bases sitting between them. CDR3 sequence reads: CSVMDVRQYF. The CDR3 DNA is TGCAGCGTTATGGACGTTAGGCAGTACTTC.

This clonotype occurred many times. The chain combines TRBV20-1 with TRBJ1-1; D not resolved. Trimming pared 1 base from V and 10 bases from J, leaving 22 bases between. In germline, CDR1 is DFQATT, CDR2 SNEGSKA (reference sequence). The CDR3 loop spans 15 amino acids. The CDR3 reads CSARVNRGELRRAFF. The DNA for the CDR3 is TGCAGTGCTAGAGTTAATCGGGGAGAGCTTAGACGAGCTTTCTTT.

This clonotype has just a few counts. The genes are TRBV6-5 and TRBJ2-3, with D possibly TRBD1 on 7 matching bases. The CDR3 is 17 amino acids. Trimming cost V 1 base and J 2 bases, with 16 bases left between them. Germline V gene lookup returns CDR1 MNHEY and CDR2 SVGAGI. This CDR3 is CASSYYPTGEVTDTQYF. The CDR3 region has the DNA TGTGCCAGCAGTTACTACCCTACAGGGGAGGTCACAGATACGCAGTATTTT.

This clonotype appeared a few times. This chain joins TRBV20-1 and TRBJ2-7, with D possibly matching TRBD1 (6 bases). This CDR3 spans 11 amino acids. The germline gives CDR1 DFQATT, CDR2 SNEGSKA (reference sequence). CDR3 in amino acids: CSPTGPYEQYF. The CDR3 DNA sequence: TGCAGCCCCACAGGGCCCTACGAGCAGTACTTC.

This clonotype was seen more than once but under ten times. This chain joins TRBV20-1 and TRBJ2-5, with 8 bases lining up with TRBD2. The CDR3 covers 14 residues. The trim removed 4 bases at V and 7 bases at J, leaving 11 bases unmatched. Germline CDR1 is DFQATT and CDR2 is SNEGSKA (reference sequence). The DNA for the CDR3 is TGCAGTGCTACAAACCTGGGGGCGGGGGGGACCCAGTACTTC. It encodes CSATNLGAGGTQYF.